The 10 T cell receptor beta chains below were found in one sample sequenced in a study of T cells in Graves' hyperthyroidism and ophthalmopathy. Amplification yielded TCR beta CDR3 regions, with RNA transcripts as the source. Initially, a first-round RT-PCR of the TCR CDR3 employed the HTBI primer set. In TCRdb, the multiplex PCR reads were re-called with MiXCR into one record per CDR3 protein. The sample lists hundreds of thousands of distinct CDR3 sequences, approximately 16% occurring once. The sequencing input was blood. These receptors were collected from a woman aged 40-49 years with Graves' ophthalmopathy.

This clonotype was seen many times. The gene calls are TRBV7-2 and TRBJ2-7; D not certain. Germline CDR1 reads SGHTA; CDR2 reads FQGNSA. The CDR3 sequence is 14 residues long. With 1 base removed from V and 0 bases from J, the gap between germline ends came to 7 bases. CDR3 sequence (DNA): TGTGCCAGCAGCTTAGGTGGGATCTCCTACGAGCAGTACTTC. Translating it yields CASSLGGISYEQYF.

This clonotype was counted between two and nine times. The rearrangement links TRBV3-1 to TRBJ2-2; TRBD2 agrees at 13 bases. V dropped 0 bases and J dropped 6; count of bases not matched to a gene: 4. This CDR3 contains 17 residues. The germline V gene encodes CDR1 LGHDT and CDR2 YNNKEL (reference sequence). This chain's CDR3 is CASSQEGLAGTAGELFF. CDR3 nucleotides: TGTGCCAGCAGCCAAGAGGGACTAGCGGGGACGGCCGGGGAGCTGTTTTTT.

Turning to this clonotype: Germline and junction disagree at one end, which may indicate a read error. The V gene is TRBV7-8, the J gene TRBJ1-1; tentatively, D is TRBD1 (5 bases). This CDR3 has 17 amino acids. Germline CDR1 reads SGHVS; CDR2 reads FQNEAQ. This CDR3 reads CASSLWAQGVGNPEAFF. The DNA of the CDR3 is TGTGCCAGCAGCTTATGGGCCCAGGGTGTAGGGAACCCTGAAGCTTTCTTT.

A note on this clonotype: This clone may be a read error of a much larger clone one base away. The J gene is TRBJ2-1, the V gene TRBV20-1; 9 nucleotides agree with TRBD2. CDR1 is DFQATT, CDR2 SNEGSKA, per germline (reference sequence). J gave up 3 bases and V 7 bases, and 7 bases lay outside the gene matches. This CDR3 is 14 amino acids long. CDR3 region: CSVASGAIYNEQFF. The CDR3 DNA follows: TGCAGTGTAGCTAGCGGGGCTATCTACAATGAGCAGTTCTTC.

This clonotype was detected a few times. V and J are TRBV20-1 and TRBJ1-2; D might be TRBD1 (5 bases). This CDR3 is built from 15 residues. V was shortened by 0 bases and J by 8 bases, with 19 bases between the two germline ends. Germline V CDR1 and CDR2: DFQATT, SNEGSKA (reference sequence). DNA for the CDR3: TGCAGTGCTAGAGAGGGGTCTGGGGCAGGGCAAGGCTACACCTTC. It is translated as CSAREGSGAGQGYTF.

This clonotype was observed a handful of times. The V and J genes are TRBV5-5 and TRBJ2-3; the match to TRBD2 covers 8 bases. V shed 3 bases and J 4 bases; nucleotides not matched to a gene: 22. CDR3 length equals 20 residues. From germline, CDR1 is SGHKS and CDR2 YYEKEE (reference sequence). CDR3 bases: TGTGCCAGCAGCTCACTTGTTCACTCCGGGACTAGTCTTTTCGCAGATACGCAGTATTTT. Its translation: CASSSLVHSGTSLFADTQYF.

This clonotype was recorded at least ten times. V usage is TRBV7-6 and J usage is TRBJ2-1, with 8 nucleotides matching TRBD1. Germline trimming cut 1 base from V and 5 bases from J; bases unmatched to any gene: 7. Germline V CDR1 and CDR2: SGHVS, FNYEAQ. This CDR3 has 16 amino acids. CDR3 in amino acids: CASSLEDRADDNEQFF. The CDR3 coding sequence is TGTGCCAGCAGCTTAGAGGACAGGGCGGATGACAATGAGCAGTTCTTC.

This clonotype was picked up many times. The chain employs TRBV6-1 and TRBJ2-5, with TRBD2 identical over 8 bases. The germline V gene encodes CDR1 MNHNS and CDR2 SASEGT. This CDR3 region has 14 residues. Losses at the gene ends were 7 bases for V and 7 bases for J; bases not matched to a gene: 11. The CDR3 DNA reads TGTGCCAGCAAGGGACTACATAGCGGGACGACCCAGTACTTC. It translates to CASKGLHSGTTQYF.

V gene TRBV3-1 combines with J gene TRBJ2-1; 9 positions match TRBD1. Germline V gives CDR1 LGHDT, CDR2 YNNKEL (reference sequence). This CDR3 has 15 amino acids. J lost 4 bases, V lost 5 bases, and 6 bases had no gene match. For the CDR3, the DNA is TGTGCCAGCAGCAGAGAGGGACAGGGTTACAATGAGCAGTTCTTC. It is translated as CASSREGQGYNEQFF.

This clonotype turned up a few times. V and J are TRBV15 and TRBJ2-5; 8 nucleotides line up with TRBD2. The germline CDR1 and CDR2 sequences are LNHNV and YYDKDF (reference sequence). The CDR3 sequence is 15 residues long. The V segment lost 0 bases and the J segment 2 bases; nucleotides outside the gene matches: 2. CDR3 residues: CATSRDSSGQETQYF. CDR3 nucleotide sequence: TGTGCCACCAGCAGAGATTCTAGCGGGCAAGAGACCCAGTACTTC.